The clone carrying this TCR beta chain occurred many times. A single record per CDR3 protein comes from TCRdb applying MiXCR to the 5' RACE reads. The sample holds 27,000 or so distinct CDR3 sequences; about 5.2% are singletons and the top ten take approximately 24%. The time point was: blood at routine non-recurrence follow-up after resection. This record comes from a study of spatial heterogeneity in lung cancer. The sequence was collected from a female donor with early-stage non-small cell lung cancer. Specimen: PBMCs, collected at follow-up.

The CDR3 loop is CASSPIPGNEQFF. CDR3 nucleotides: TGTGCCAGCAGTCCGATACCAGGGAATGAGCAGTTCTTC. V and J are TRBV28 and TRBJ2-1; tentative D call: TRBD1 (5 bases). CDR1 and CDR2 from the germline V gene are MDHEN and SYDVKM. The length of the CDR3 is 13 residues. V was pared by 5 bases and J by 7 bases, with 12 bases between.